The rows below give T cell receptor beta chains drawn from one sample of a study of blood T cell repertoires in COVID-19. Assay used: immunoSEQ multiplex PCR; TCRdb lists only in-frame clones, some missing. The sample includes nearly 80,000 clones, approximately 90% seen only once; the top ten take approximately 0.74%. Specimen: peripheral blood. The receptors here all came from an elderly woman with acute or convalescent COVID-19. Each CDR3 is given with its conserved first and last residue. A D gene is named only where the DNA matches it firmly. Clone size is shown for a subset of rows, as once, few, many or a class of expanded clone.

j_call clone_size d_call v_call cdr3_nt cdr3_aa
TRBJ1-2 - TRBD1 TRBV3-1/TRBV3-2 TGTGCCAGCAGCCAAGAGGCCGGGACAGGATCCTATGGCTACACCTTC CASSQEAGTGSYGYTF
TRBJ1-2 - TRBD1 TRBV28 TGTGCCAGCAGTTTACAGGGGGGAGTGGCCTATGGCTACACCTTC CASSLQGGVAYGYTF
TRBJ1-3 once - TRBV28 TGTGCCAGCGTCGGGGGAAACACCATATATTTT CASVGGNTIYF
TRBJ1-1 - - TRBV6-6 TGTGCCAGCAGTTACACGGAGGGAGAAGCTTTCTTT CASSYTEGEAFF
TRBJ1-1 - - TRBV12-5 TGTGCTAGTGGCGGGCCCTTAGGAGCGGGGAACACTGAAGCTTTCTTT CASGGPLGAGNTEAFF
TRBJ1-6 once - TRBV27 TGTGCCAGCAGTTTATGGGGCCTGGGGGGGTCTTTATCACCCCTCCACTTT CASSLWGLGGSLSPLHF
TRBJ1-4 - TRBD1 TRBV18 TGTGCCAGCACGACAGGGGCTCAGGAAAAACTGTTTTTT CASTTGAQEKLFF
TRBJ1-2 - TRBD1 TRBV3-1/TRBV3-2 TGTGCCAGCAGCCAAGGGACCTTAACCCTACGAACCGGGACAGGGGGTGGCTACACCTTC CASSQGTLTLRTGTGGGYTF
TRBJ2-3 - - TRBV7-2 TGTGCCAGCAGCTTAGCGCGGGGAATGGATACGCAGTATTTT CASSLARGMDTQYF
TRBJ1-1 - - TRBV7-2 TGTGCCAGCAGCCCCACGGGGGTAAACACTGAAGCTTTCTTT CASSPTGVNTEAFF
TRBJ1-2 - TRBD1 TRBV5-1 TGCGCCAGCAGCACGGACAGGGCGGCTTTTGGTGGCTACACCTTC CASSTDRAAFGGYTF
TRBJ1-2 - TRBD1 TRBV5-1 TGCGCCAGCAGCTACCTAAGGGGGCGCGAGGCTGGCTACACCTTC CASSYLRGREAGYTF
TRBJ1-6 - - TRBV5-1 TGCGCCAGCAGTAGGGAGAGTACGAATAATTCACCCCTCCACTTT CASSRESTNNSPLHF
TRBJ2-1 - TRBD2 TRBV10-1 TGCGCCAGCAGCGCCGGGACTAGCGGGAGGGCTGCCTACAATGAGCAGTTCTTC CASSAGTSGRAAYNEQFF
TRBJ1-1 - - TRBV5-1 TGCGCCAGCAGCTTGGATGGGCAGGGGATGAACACTGAAGCTTTCTTT CASSLDGQGMNTEAFF
TRBJ1-2 once TRBD1 TRBV9 TGTGCCAGCAGCGTAGACAGGGGGTCGGGCTATGGCTACACCTTC CASSVDRGSGYGYTF
TRBJ1-4 - - TRBV15 TGTGCCACCAGCAGAGACCGTACAACTAATGAAAAACTGTTTTTT CATSRDRTTNEKLFF
TRBJ1-4 - TRBD1 TRBV5-1 TGCGCCAGCAGCTTGGTGGGGCAGGGGGATGAAAAACTGTTTTTT CASSLVGQGDEKLFF
TRBJ1-2 - TRBD1 TRBV7-9 TGTGCCAGCAGCCCAAAACCGGGACAGGGGAATCGGGGCTACACCTTC CASSPKPGQGNRGYTF